A selection of T cell receptor beta chains follows, all from one sample in a study of blood T cell repertoires in COVID-19. The assay was immunoSEQ multiplex PCR, and TCRdb's table has in-frame clones only and misses some. This table holds some 200,000 clones, roughly 86% found once. The specimen sequenced was peripheral blood. The receptors stem from a man aged 40-50 years with active or convalescent COVID-19. Both conserved end residues are part of each CDR3. Fields, in order: clone size, D gene, V gene, CDR3 length, J gene, CDR3 DNA, CDR3 protein. D genes are given only for firm matches. The listing skips clone size in some rows; elsewhere it reads once, few, many or a size class.

>few|.|TRBV19|15|TRBJ1-4
TGTGCCAGTAGTGAGACACGCCGGGGAGGGGAAAAACTGTTTTTT
CASSETRRGGEKLFF
>.|TRBD1|TRBV7-2|15|TRBJ2-7
TGTGCCAGCAGCTCGACCGGGACAGGGTCGCACGAGCAGTACTTC
CASSSTGTGSHEQYF
>.|TRBD2|TRBV30|15|TRBJ2-2
TGTGCCTGGAGTGGCGGACTAGTTGACACCGGGGAGCTGTTTTTT
CAWSGGLVDTGELFF
>.|TRBD1|TRBV27|13|TRBJ2-7
TGTGCCAGCGGAACAGGGGGCGCCTACGAGCAGTACTTC
CASGTGGAYEQYF
>.|.|TRBV10-2|13|TRBJ2-6
TGCGCCAGTGGGAGCTCTGGGGCCAACGTCCTGACTTTC
CASGSSGANVLTF
>.|.|TRBV9|16|TRBJ2-1
TGTGCCAGCAGCGTAGCGACAGGTGTCGGATTCAATGAGCAGTTCTTC
CASSVATGVGFNEQFF
>once|.|TRBV12-3/TRBV12-4|11|TRBJ1-1
TGTGCCAGCAGGGGGGGCACTGAAGCTTTCTTT
CASRGGTEAFF
>.|.|TRBV6-5|13|TRBJ1-1
TGTGCCAGCAGGGACATGGGCAACACTGAAGCTTTCTTT
CASRDMGNTEAFF
>.|.|TRBV9|15|TRBJ2-2
TGTGCCAGCAGCGTAGTACAGGGCGACACCGGGGAGCTGTTTTTT
CASSVVQGDTGELFF
>.|.|TRBV30|15|TRBJ2-2
TGTGCCTGGAGTGGTACGGCGGTGAACACCGGGGAGCTGTTTTTT
CAWSGTAVNTGELFF
>.|TRBD1|TRBV5-1|15|TRBJ1-3
TGCGCCAGCAGCACGGACAGGGGACCTGGAAACACCATATATTTT
CASSTDRGPGNTIYF
>.|TRBD2|TRBV6-5|15|TRBJ2-3
TGTGCCAGCAGTTACCGGGGGGGGGAGAGCGATACGCAGTATTTT
CASSYRGGESDTQYF
>.|.|TRBV10-3|17|TRBJ2-6
TGTGCCATCAGTGAGGCCACTCTAGCTCCAGGGGCCAACGTCCTGACTTTC
CAISEATLAPGANVLTF
>.|TRBD1|TRBV7-6|17|TRBJ2-5
TGTGCCAGCAGCGACCCCCTAAGACAGGGACCGAAGGGGACCCAGTACTTC
CASSDPLRQGPKGTQYF
>.|.|TRBV7-2|14|TRBJ1-1
TGTGCCAGCAGTCCACAGAACCGGAACACTGAAGCTTTCTTT
CASSPQNRNTEAFF
>.|TRBD1|TRBV2|14|TRBJ1-2
TGTGCCAGCAGTCGAACTGACAGGGGTAACGGCTACACCTTC
CASSRTDRGNGYTF
>.|.|TRBV27|13|TRBJ1-2
TGTGCCAGCAGTCCTCAGGCTGGATATGGCTACACCTTC
CASSPQAGYGYTF
>.|.|TRBV25-1|14|TRBJ1-2
TGTGCCAGCTTTTCAGACAGCACTAACTATGGCTACACCTTC
CASFSDSTNYGYTF
>few|TRBD1|TRBV6-1|12|TRBJ1-2
TGTGCCAGCAGTGAAAGGGGGCGCGGCTACACCTTC
CASSERGRGYTF
>.|TRBD1|TRBV7-2|15|TRBJ2-1
TGTGCCAGCAGCTTGGACAGGGCCACCAGCAATGAGCAGTTCTTC
CASSLDRATSNEQFF
>.|.|TRBV9|15|TRBJ1-1
TGTGCCAGCAGCTTGACCGCGGGAAGGGAAACTGAAGCTTTCTTT
CASSLTAGRETEAFF
>.|TRBD1|TRBV6-2/TRBV6-3|17|TRBJ2-3
TGTGCCAGCAGTCAACTCCGGACAGGGGTGGGCACAGATACGCAGTATTTT
CASSQLRTGVGTDTQYF
>.|.|TRBV19|13|TRBJ2-2
TGTGCCAGTAGTATACAGAACACCGGGGAGCTGTTTTTT
CASSIQNTGELFF
>.|.|TRBV27|14|TRBJ2-3
TGTGCCAGCAGTTTAGGAGGGTGGACAGATACGCAGTATTTT
CASSLGGWTDTQYF
>.|.|TRBV5-6|16|TRBJ2-2
TGTGCCAGCAGCCCAGAGACAGGGTGGGAGGCCGGGGAGCTGTTTTTT
CASSPETGWEAGELFF
>.|.|TRBV2|14|TRBJ2-5
TGTGCCACAACCGTAACCAGGGGAGCAGAGACCCAGTACTTC
CATTVTRGAETQYF
>.|.|TRBV12-3/TRBV12-4|13|TRBJ1-1
TGTGCCAGCAGTTCATCTCGGGACACTGAAGCTTTCTTT
CASSSSRDTEAFF
>.|.|TRBV7-2|15|TRBJ1-1
TGTGCCAGCAGCTTAGACCCATCTGGGGGGACTGAAGCTTTCTTT
CASSLDPSGGTEAFF
>.|.|TRBV12-3/TRBV12-4|12|TRBJ2-7
TGTGCCAGCAGCCCAGGGTCCGACGAGCAGTACTTC
CASSPGSDEQYF
>.|.|TRBV18|16|TRBJ1-3
TGTGCCAGCTCACCCTCCAGTTTCTTCTCTGGAAACACCATATATTTT
CASSPSSFFSGNTIYF
>.|TRBD2|TRBV27|15|TRBJ2-1
TGTGCCAGCAGGCTACCTTCTAGCGGAGGTAATGAGCAGTTCTTC
CASRLPSSGGNEQFF
>once|TRBD2|TRBV7-2|15|TRBJ2-1
TGTGCCAGCAGCCCGCTAGCGGGGCCCTACAATGAGCAGTTCTTC
CASSPLAGPYNEQFF
>.|TRBD2|TRBV6-2/TRBV6-3|16|TRBJ2-1
TGTGCCAGCAGCCCTTTTAGCGGGGGGACTTACAATGAGCAGTTCTTC
CASSPFSGGTYNEQFF
>.|.|TRBV4-2|15|TRBJ2-1
TGTGCCAGCAGCCAAGATCTCGCGGGGTACAATGAGCAGTTCTTC
CASSQDLAGYNEQFF
>.|.|TRBV10-2|13|TRBJ1-5
TGCGCCACGCGGGGCCCGGGCAATCAGCCCCAGCATTTT
CATRGPGNQPQHF
>.|.|TRBV5-1|13|TRBJ2-7
TGCGCCAGCTCCTATACAGGGACCTACGAGCAGTACTTC
CASSYTGTYEQYF
>.|.|TRBV9|15|TRBJ1-6
TGTGCCAGCAGCGTAGGGCAGTTCCTTAATTCACCCCTCCACTTT
CASSVGQFLNSPLHF
>few|TRBD1|TRBV5-3|16|TRBJ2-7
TGTGCCAGAAGCTTGGGACGGGACAGGGGGGCCTACGAGCAGTACTTC
CARSLGRDRGAYEQYF
>.|.|TRBV5-1|14|TRBJ1-1
TGCGCCAGCAGCCGGGAGGTGGTTAACACTGAAGCTTTCTTT
CASSREVVNTEAFF
>.|.|TRBV13|13|TRBJ1-2
TGTGCCAGCAGCTTAGGAAGGGGAGGGGGCTACACCTTC
CASSLGRGGGYTF
>.|TRBD1|TRBV6-6|15|TRBJ2-7
TGTGCCAGCAGTTACGGGACAGGGGTAACCTACGAGCAGTACTTC
CASSYGTGVTYEQYF
>.|.|TRBV12-3/TRBV12-4|11|TRBJ2-3
TGTGCCAGCAGCTATGACAGTGACGAGTATTTT
CASSYDSDEYF